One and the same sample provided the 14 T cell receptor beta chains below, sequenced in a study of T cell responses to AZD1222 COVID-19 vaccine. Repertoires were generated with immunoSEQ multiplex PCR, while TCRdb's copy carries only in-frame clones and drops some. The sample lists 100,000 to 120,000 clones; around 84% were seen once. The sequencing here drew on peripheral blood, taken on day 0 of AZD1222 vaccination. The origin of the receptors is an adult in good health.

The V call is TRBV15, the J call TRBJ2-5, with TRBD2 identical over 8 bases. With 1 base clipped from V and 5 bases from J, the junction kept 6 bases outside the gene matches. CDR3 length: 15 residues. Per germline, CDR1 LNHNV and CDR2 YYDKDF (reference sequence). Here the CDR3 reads CATSRAGGLFETQYF. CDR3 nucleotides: TGTGCCACCAGCAGAGCGGGGGGGTTATTCGAGACCCAGTACTTC.

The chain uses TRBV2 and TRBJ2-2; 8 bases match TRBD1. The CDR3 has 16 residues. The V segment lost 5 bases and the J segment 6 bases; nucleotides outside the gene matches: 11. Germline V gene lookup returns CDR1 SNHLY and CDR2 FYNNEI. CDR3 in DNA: TGTGCCAGCAGTCTATGGGGCAGGGGGCAGGCCGGGGAGCTGTTTTTT. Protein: CASSLWGRGQAGELFF.

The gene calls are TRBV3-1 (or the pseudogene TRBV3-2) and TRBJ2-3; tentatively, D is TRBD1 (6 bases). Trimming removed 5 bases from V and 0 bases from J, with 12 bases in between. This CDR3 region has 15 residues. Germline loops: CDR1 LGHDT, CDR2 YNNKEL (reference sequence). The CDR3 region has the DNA TGTGCCAGCAGCTTGGGACAAGTCAGCACAGATACGCAGTATTTT. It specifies CASSLGQVSTDTQYF.

The CDR3, as DNA: TGCGCCAGCAGCTTGGGCGTGGGATGGAACATTCAGTACTTC. It codes for CASSLGVGWNIQYF. V gene TRBV5-1 combines with J gene TRBJ2-4; no clear D. This CDR3 spans 14 amino acids. Germline-derived CDR1 and CDR2 are SGHRS and YFSETQ. V lost 0 bases and J lost 7, with 11 bases in between.

CDR3 loop: CASSIISGQGLYGYTF. DNA for the CDR3: TGTGCCAGTAGTATCATTAGTGGACAGGGACTCTATGGCTACACCTTC. J is TRBJ1-2 and V is TRBV19, with TRBD1 identical over 8 bases. In germline, CDR1 is LNHDA, CDR2 SQIVND (reference sequence). The CDR3 totals 16 residues. V trimming: 3 bases; J trimming: 4 bases; junction bases outside the gene matches: 10. The variable domain in full, with the rest retrieved from reference TRBV19 and TRBJ1-2, is DGGITQSPKYLFRKEGQNVTLSCEQNLNHDAMYWYRQDPGQGLRLIYYSQIVNDFQKGDIAEGYSVSREKKESFPLTVTSAQKNPTAFYLCASSIISGQGLYGYTFGSGTRLTVV.

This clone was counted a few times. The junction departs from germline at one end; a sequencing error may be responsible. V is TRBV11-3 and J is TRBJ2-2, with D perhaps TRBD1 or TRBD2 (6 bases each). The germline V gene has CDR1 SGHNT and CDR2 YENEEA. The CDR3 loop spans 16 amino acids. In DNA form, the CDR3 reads TGTGCCAGCAGCCTAGATAGCAGGGGAGGCACCGGGGAGCTGTTTTTT. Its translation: CASSLDSRGGTGELFF.

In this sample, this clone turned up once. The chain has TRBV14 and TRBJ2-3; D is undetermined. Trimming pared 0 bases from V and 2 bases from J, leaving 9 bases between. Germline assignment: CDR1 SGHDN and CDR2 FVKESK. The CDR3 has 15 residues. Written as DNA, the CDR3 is TGTGCCAGCAGCCAAGATACGGCTTTCACAGATACGCAGTATTTT. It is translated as CASSQDTAFTDTQYF.

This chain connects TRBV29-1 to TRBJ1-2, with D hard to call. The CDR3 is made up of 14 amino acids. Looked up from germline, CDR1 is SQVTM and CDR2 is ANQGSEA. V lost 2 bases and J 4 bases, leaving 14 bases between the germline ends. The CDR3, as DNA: TGCAGCGTTGAAAGGTCCGGTAGGAGCTATGGCTACACCTTC. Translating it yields CSVERSGRSYGYTF.

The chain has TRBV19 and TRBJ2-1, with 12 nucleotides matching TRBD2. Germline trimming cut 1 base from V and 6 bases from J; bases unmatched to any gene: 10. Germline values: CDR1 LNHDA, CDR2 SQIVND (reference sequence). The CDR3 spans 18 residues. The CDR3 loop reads CASSIAHLAGGIFNEQFF. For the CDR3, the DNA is TGTGCCAGTAGTATAGCTCATCTAGCGGGGGGGATCTTCAATGAGCAGTTCTTC.

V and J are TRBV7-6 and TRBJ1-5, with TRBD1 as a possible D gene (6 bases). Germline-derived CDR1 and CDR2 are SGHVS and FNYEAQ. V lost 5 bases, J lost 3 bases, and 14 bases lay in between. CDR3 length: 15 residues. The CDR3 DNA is TGTGCCAGCAGCCCCGGGCAGGGGTACAATCAGCCCCAGCATTTT. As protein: CASSPGQGYNQPQHF.

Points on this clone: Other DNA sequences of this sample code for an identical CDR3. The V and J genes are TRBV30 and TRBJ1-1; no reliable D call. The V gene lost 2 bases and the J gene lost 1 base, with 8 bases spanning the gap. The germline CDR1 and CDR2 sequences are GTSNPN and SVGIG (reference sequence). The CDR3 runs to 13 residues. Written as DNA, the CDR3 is TGTGCCTGGAGTAGGCAGCAGAACACTGAAGCTTTCTTT. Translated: CAWSRQQNTEAFF.

CDR3 nucleotide sequence: TGTGCCAGCAGCGTTAATCGGGGGCCGACAGATACGCAGTATTTT. Protein product: CASSVNRGPTDTQYF. The chain has TRBV5-5 and TRBJ2-3; the D gene could be TRBD1 or TRBD2 (6 bases each). This CDR3 spans 15 amino acids. V was clipped by 4 bases and J by 3 bases, with 15 bases between them. The germline gives CDR1 SGHKS, CDR2 YYEKEE (reference sequence).

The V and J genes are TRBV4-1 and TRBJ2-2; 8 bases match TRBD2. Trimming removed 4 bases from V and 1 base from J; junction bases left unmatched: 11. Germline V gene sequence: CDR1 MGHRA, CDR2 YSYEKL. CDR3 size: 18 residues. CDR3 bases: TGCGCCAGCAGCCCCGGCCCCCTTAGCGGGGAGAACACCGGGGAGCTGTTTTTT. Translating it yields CASSPGPLSGENTGELFF.

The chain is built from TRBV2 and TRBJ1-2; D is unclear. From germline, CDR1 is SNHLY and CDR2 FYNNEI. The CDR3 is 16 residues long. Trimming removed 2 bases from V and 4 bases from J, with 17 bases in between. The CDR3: CASSETWPGFGYGYTF. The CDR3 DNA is TGTGCCAGCAGTGAAACGTGGCCCGGTTTCGGCTATGGCTACACCTTC.